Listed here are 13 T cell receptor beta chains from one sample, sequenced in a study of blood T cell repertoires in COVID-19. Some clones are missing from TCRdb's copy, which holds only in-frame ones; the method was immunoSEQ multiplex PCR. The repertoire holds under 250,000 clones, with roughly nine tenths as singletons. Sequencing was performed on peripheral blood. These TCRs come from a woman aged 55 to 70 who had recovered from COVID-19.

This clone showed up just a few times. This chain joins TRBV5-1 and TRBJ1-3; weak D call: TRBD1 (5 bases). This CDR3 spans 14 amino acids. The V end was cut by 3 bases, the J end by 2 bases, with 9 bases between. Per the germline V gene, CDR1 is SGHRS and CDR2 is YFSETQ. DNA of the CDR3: TGCGCCAGCAGCTCCGCAGGGACTGGAAACACCATATATTTT. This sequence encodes CASSSAGTGNTIYF. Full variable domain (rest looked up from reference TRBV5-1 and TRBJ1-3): KAGVTQTPRYLIKTRGQQVTLSCSPISGHRSVSWYQQTPGQGLQFLFEYFSETQRNKGNFPGRFSGRQFSNSRSEMNVSTLELGDSALYLCASSSAGTGNTIYFGEGSWLTVV.

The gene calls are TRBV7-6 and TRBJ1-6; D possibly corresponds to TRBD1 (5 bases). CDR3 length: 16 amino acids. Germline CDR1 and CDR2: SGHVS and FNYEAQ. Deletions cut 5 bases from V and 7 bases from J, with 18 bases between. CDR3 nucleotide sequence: TGTGCCAGCAGCCGCGGGACTCAAACTTCGAATTCACCCCTCCACTTT. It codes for CASSRGTQTSNSPLHF.

CDR3: CASSVAGTGNTIYF. The CDR3 nucleotides read TGTGCCAGCAGCGTTGCAGGGACTGGAAACACCATATATTTT. The chain couples TRBV9 to TRBJ1-3; D may be TRBD1 (5 bases). This CDR3 is 14 amino acids long. Deletions cut 2 bases from V and 2 bases from J, with 8 bases between. The germline gives CDR1 SGDLS, CDR2 YYNGEE.

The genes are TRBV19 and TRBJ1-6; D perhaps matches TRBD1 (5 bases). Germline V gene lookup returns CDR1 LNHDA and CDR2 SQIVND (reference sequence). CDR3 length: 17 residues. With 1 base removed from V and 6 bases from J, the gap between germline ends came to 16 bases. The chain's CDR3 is CASSIAGRGRSNSPLHF. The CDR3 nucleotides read TGTGCCAGTAGTATAGCTGGCCGGGGGAGGAGTAATTCACCCCTCCACTTT.

The CDR3 loop reads CASSETGLGSPLHF. CDR3 in DNA: TGTGCCAGCAGTGAGACAGGGTTAGGGTCACCCCTCCACTTT. The V and J genes are TRBV6-1 and TRBJ1-6, with TRBD1 identical over 7 bases. From germline, CDR1 is MNHNS and CDR2 SASEGT. This CDR3 has 14 amino acids. Trimming at V came to 3 bases and at J to 10 bases, leaving 6 bases not matched to a gene.

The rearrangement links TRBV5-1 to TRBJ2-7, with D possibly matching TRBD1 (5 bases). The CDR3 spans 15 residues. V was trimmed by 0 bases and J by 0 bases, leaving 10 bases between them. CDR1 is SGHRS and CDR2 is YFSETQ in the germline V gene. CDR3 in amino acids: CASSLDGHVSYEQYF. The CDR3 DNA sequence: TGCGCCAGCAGCTTGGATGGACACGTCTCCTACGAGCAGTACTTC.

The chain's CDR3 is CASSTPSRANYGYTF. CDR3 bases: TGTGCCAGTAGTACCCCGAGTCGGGCTAACTATGGCTACACCTTC. The gene calls are TRBV19 and TRBJ1-2; no firm D call. CDR3 size: 15 residues. V lost 4 bases, J lost 0 bases, and 12 bases lay in between. CDR1 and CDR2 from the germline V gene are LNHDA and SQIVND (reference sequence).

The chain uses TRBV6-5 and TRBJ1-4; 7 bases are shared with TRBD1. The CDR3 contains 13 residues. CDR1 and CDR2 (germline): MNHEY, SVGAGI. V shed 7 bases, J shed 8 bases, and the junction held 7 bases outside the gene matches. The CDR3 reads CASIQAGGEKLFF. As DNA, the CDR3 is TGTGCCAGCATCCAGGCAGGGGGGGAAAAACTGTTTTTT.

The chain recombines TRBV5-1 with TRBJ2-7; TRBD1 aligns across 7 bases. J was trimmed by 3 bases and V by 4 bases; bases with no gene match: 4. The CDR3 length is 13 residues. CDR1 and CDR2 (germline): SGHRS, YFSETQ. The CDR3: CASSQGTVYEQYF. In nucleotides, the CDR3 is TGCGCCAGCAGCCAAGGGACAGTCTACGAGCAGTACTTC. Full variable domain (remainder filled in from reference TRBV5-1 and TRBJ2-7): KAGVTQTPRYLIKTRGQQVTLSCSPISGHRSVSWYQQTPGQGLQFLFEYFSETQRNKGNFPGRFSGRQFSNSRSEMNVSTLELGDSALYLCASSQGTVYEQYFGPGTRLTVT.

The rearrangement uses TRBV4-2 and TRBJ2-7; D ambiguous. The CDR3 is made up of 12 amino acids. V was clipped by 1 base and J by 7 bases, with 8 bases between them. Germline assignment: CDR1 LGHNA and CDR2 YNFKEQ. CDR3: CASSQVNQEQYF. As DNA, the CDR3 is TGTGCCAGCAGCCAAGTTAACCAGGAGCAGTACTTC.

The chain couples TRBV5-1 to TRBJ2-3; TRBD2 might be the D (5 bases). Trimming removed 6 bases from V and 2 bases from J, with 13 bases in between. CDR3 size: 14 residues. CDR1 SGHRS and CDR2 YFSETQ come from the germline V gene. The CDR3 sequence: CASTRDTATDTQYF. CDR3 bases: TGCGCCAGCACGAGGGATACAGCCACAGATACGCAGTATTTT.

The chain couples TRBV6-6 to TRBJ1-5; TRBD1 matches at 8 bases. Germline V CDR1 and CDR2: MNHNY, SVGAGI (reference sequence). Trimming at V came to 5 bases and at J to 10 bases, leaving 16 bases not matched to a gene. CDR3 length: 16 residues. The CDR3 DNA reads TGTGCCAGCAGTACCTCAAAAGGACAGGGAAAGGGACCCCAGCATTTT. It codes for CASSTSKGQGKGPQHF.

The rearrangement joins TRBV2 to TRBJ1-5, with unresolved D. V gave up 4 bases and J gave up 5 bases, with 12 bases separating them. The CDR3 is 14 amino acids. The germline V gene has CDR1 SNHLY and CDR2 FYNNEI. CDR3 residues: CASSVGRRDQPQHF. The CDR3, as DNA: TGTGCCAGCAGTGTGGGTCGGAGAGATCAGCCCCAGCATTTT.